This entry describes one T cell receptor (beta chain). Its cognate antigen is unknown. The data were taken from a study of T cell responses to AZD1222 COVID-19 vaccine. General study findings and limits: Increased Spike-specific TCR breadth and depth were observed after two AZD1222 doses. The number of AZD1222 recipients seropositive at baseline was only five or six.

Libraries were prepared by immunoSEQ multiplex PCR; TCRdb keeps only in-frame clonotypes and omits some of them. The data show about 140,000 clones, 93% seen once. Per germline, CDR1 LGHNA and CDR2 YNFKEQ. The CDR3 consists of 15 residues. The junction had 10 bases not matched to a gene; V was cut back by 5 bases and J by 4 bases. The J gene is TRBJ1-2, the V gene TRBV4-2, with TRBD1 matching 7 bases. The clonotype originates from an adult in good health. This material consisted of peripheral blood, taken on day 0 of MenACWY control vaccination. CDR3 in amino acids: CASSSGQELSYGYTF. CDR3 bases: TGTGCCAGCAGCAGCGGACAGGAATTATCCTATGGCTACACCTTC.